Listed here are 31 T cell receptor beta chains from one sample, sequenced in a study of blood T cells in healthy people across ages. A second PCR of about 7 to 12 cycles used a sample-barcoded 5' primer and a J-beta primer mix. TCRdb passed the 5' RACE reads through MiXCR, listing each CDR3 protein once. The table has 800,000 to 950,000 distinct CDR3 sequences, 25% to 35% seen once. Another study also made use of these data, one on T cells of mothers and their children.

Material: blood. These TCRs come from a woman between 40 and 50 years old in good health.

This clonotype was observed a handful of times. This chain joins TRBV15 and TRBJ1-4; TRBD1 is a possible D gene (6 bases). Germline V lookup: CDR1 LNHNV, CDR2 YYDKDF (reference sequence). Trimming took off 2 bases at V and 4 bases at J, with 11 bases between the two ends. This CDR3 has 15 amino acids. The CDR3 loop reads CATSRQQGDNEKLFF. CDR3 coding DNA: TGTGCCACCAGCAGACAACAGGGTGATAATGAAAAACTGTTTTTT.

This clonotype occurred a few times. This chain links TRBV19 with TRBJ1-1; no reliable D call. The V gene lost 7 bases and the J gene lost 0 bases, with 12 bases spanning the gap. The length of the CDR3 is 14 residues. Per the germline V gene, CDR1 is LNHDA and CDR2 is SQIVND (reference sequence). The CDR3 region is CASTLAGMNTEAFF. CDR3 bases: TGTGCCAGTACCTTAGCGGGGATGAACACTGAAGCTTTCTTT.

This clonotype came up a few times. The limits of the CDR3 on the DNA are not certain, so only TCRdb's listed CDR3 is given. The rearrangement joins TRBV12-3 or TRBV12-4 to TRBJ2-7; TRBD2 was called by the table and not checked on the DNA. The CDR3 region is 14 residues in length, termini included. CDR3 residues: CASSFGRGASRKYF.

In regard to this clonotype: A read error may account for a junction end that differs from germline. V and J are TRBV28 and TRBJ1-5; TRBD1 agrees at 8 bases. The CDR3 consists of 14 residues. Germline V gives CDR1 MDHEN, CDR2 SYDVKM. CDR3 bases: TGTGCCAGCAGTGTAGACAGGGGTAATCGGCCCCAGCATTTT. This encodes CASSVDRGNRPQHF.

The chain carries TRBV7-2 and TRBJ1-2; D gene unclear. The CDR3 consists of 14 residues. Germline V gene lookup returns CDR1 SGHTA and CDR2 FQGNSA. Deletions cut 5 bases from V and 7 bases from J, with 17 bases between. The CDR3 is CASSPGFPGGGYTF. The CDR3 DNA sequence: TGTGCCAGCAGCCCGGGCTTCCCCGGAGGTGGCTACACCTTC.

This clonotype was seen only a few times. This chain links TRBV7-2 with TRBJ1-1; TRBD1 matches at 9 bases. This CDR3 is 14 amino acids long. CDR1 and CDR2 (germline): SGHTA, FQGNSA. V lost 4 bases, J lost 4 bases, and 4 bases stayed unmatched. The CDR3 bases are TGTGCCAGCAGCTCGGACAGGGGTAGCACTGAAGCTTTCTTT. Its translation: CASSSDRGSTEAFF.

The chain couples TRBV28 to TRBJ1-2, with TRBD1 identical over 7 bases. The junction had 15 bases not matched to a gene; V was cut back by 2 bases and J by 6 bases. The germline V gene encodes CDR1 MDHEN and CDR2 SYDVKM. The CDR3 extends over 17 amino acids. CDR3 region: CASSLEGAVGFSHGYTF. The CDR3 DNA reads as TGTGCCAGCAGTTTAGAGGGGGCGGTCGGTTTCTCCCATGGCTACACCTTC.

This clonotype occurred many times. The J gene is TRBJ1-1, the V gene TRBV11-2; tentatively, D is TRBD1 (5 bases). The CDR3 contains 13 residues. V gave up 2 bases and J gave up 7 bases, with 11 bases separating them. Germline lookup yields CDR1 SGHAT and CDR2 FQNNGV. The CDR3 region is CASSLWGGIEAFF. CDR3 DNA: TGTGCCAGCAGCTTATGGGGCGGGATTGAAGCTTTCTTT.

This chain links TRBV12-3 or TRBV12-4 with TRBJ2-1; 7 bases line up with TRBD1. The J segment lost 10 bases and the V segment lost 6 bases, leaving 15 bases of the junction unmatched. The CDR3 contains 15 residues. The CDR3 bases are TGTGCCAGCAGCCCCTCAGGGGGAGTCACCTACGAGCAGTTCTTC. Translating gives CASSPSGGVTYEQFF.

This clonotype was counted only a few times. The V gene is TRBV9, the J gene TRBJ2-5; the D gene is possibly TRBD2 (6 bases). The CDR3 contains 14 residues. The ends were cut back, 2 bases at V and 5 bases at J, with 13 bases in the middle. Looked up from germline, CDR1 is SGDLS and CDR2 is YYNGEE. DNA for the CDR3: TGTGCCAGCAGCGTGGGCGGGACCGAGGAGACCCAGTACTTC. This translates into CASSVGGTEETQYF.

This clonotype was seen more than once but under ten times. The chain joins TRBV11-2 to TRBJ1-4; weak D call: TRBD1 (5 bases). This CDR3 is 14 amino acids long. V was pared by 5 bases and J by 8 bases, with 15 bases between. CDR1 is SGHAT and CDR2 is FQNNGV in the germline V gene. For the CDR3, the DNA is TGTGCCAGCAGCAGGGTCCCTGGGGGAGAAAAACTGTTTTTT. Translated: CASSRVPGGEKLFF.

On this clonotype itself: Given a much more abundant clone one base away, this may be a read error. The chain employs TRBV7-9 and TRBJ2-7; D may be TRBD1 (6 bases). The germline CDR1 and CDR2 sequences are SEHNR and FQNEAQ (reference sequence). The CDR3 is made up of 14 amino acids. Between the trimmed V and J ends, which lost 3 bases and 7 bases, there was a span of 16 bases. The CDR3 region is CASSFGGQTNEQYF. In DNA, the CDR3 is TGTGCCAGCAGCTTCGGAGGACAGACAAATGAGCAGTACTTC.

This clonotype turned up a few times. This chain links TRBV7-9 with TRBJ2-3, with D possibly matching TRBD1 (6 bases). Germline lookup yields CDR1 SEHNR and CDR2 FQNEAQ (reference sequence). The V gene lost 4 bases and the J gene lost 4 bases, with 12 bases spanning the gap. The CDR3 is 14 amino acids. CDR3 protein: CASSWTARADTQYF. CDR3 nucleotides: TGTGCCAGCAGCTGGACAGCCCGCGCAGATACGCAGTATTTT. The whole variable domain, filled in from reference TRBV7-9 and TRBJ2-3, reads DTGVSQNPRHKITKRGQNVTFRCDPISEHNRLYWYRQTLGQGPEFLTYFQNEAQLEKSRLLSDRFSAERPKGSFSTLEIQRTEQGDSAMYLCASSWTARADTQYFGPGTRLTVL.

This chain uses TRBV6-5 with TRBJ2-1, with 8 bases that match TRBD2. Germline V gene sequence: CDR1 MNHEY, CDR2 SVGAGI. V lost 0 bases, J lost 5 bases, and 3 bases stayed unmatched. The CDR3 is 15 amino acids. The CDR3 loop reads CASSYSVSGDNEQFF. CDR3 sequence (DNA): TGTGCCAGCAGTTACTCGGTTAGCGGGGACAATGAGCAGTTCTTC.

The chain links TRBV11-2 to TRBJ2-2; no reliable D call. This CDR3 spans 16 amino acids. CDR1 and CDR2 from the germline V gene are SGHAT and FQNNGV. Trimming cost V 6 bases and J 5 bases, with 19 bases left between them. CDR3: CASRPDGRAGTGELFF. The DNA for the CDR3 is TGTGCCAGCAGACCTGATGGAAGGGCCGGAACCGGGGAGCTGTTTTTT. Full variable domain (remainder filled in from reference TRBV11-2 and TRBJ2-2): EAGVAQSPRYKIIEKRQSVAFWCNPISGHATLYWYQQILGQGPKLLIQFQNNGVVDDSQLPKDRFSAERLKGVDSTLKIQPAKLEDSAVYLCASRPDGRAGTGELFFGEGSRLTVL.

The chain joins TRBV4-2 to TRBJ1-4; no clear D. The CDR3 is 16 amino acids. Germline values: CDR1 LGHNA, CDR2 YNFKEQ. V lost 0 bases to trimming and J lost 0 bases, with 8 bases between them. CDR3 loop: CASSQEKGATNEKLFF. CDR3 DNA: TGTGCCAGCAGCCAAGAGAAGGGCGCAACTAATGAAAAACTGTTTTTT.

This clonotype was detected only once. A much larger clone sits a single nucleotide away, making a read error possible. The V call is TRBV5-5, the J call TRBJ2-7, with D hard to call. Germline V gene lookup returns CDR1 SGHKS and CDR2 YYEKEE (reference sequence). The CDR3 has 14 residues. The chain's CDR3 is CTSSLGPASYEQYF. CDR3 in DNA: TGTACCAGCAGCTTGGGTCCGGCGTCCTACGAGCAGTACTTC. Together with reference TRBV5-5 and TRBJ2-7, the CDR3 gives the full variable domain: DAGVTQSPTHLIKTRGQQVTLRCSPISGHKSVSWYQQVLGQGPQFIFQYYEKEERGRGNFPDRFSARQFPNYSSELNVNALLLGDSALYLCTSSLGPASYEQYFGPGTRLTVT.

The table lists this clonotype with a few counts. The CDR3 DNA is TGTGCCAGCACCCCGGGGGCGCCTGAAGCTTTCTTT. Translating it yields CASTPGAPEAFF. The chain employs TRBV7-9 and TRBJ1-1; D may be TRBD1 (6 bases). V lost 7 bases, J lost 6 bases, and 12 bases lay in between. Germline V gives CDR1 SEHNR, CDR2 FQNEAQ (reference sequence). The CDR3 is made up of 12 amino acids.

The V and J genes are TRBV5-1 and TRBJ1-1, with 8 bases lining up with TRBD1. Trimming at V came to 3 bases and at J to 3 bases, leaving 4 bases not matched to a gene. CDR1 and CDR2 from the germline V gene are SGHRS and YFSETQ. This CDR3 is 14 amino acids long. CDR3 nucleotides: TGCGCCAGCAGCTCACAGGGGGGGCACACTGAAGCTTTCTTT. Protein: CASSSQGGHTEAFF. The whole variable domain, filled in from reference TRBV5-1 and TRBJ1-1, reads KAGVTQTPRYLIKTRGQQVTLSCSPISGHRSVSWYQQTPGQGLQFLFEYFSETQRNKGNFPGRFSGRQFSNSRSEMNVSTLELGDSALYLCASSSQGGHTEAFFGQGTRLTVV.

This clonotype was recorded a few times. The rearrangement links TRBV3-1 to TRBJ2-7, with D tentatively TRBD1 (6 bases). Per germline, CDR1 LGHDT and CDR2 YNNKEL (reference sequence). V shed 3 bases and J shed 3 bases, with 12 bases lying between them. The CDR3 contains 14 residues. CDR3 in amino acids: CASSQTQGFYEQYF. The CDR3 DNA reads as TGTGCCAGCAGCCAGACTCAGGGGTTCTACGAGCAGTACTTC.

The gene calls are TRBV6-6 and TRBJ1-5; D unresolved. Trimming left V 5 bases short and J 7 bases short, with 12 bases between. Germline V gene sequence: CDR1 MNHNY, CDR2 SVGAGI (reference sequence). This CDR3 comprises 13 residues. CDR3 amino acids: CASSDIMGQPQHF. The CDR3, as DNA: TGTGCCAGCAGTGACATAATGGGGCAGCCCCAGCATTTT.

This clonotype was detected ten times or more. The rearrangement joins TRBV2 to TRBJ2-5, with D perhaps TRBD1 (6 bases). The CDR3 extends over 12 amino acids. The germline V and J ends were trimmed by 3 bases and 11 bases, with 13 bases remaining between them. In germline, CDR1 is SNHLY, CDR2 FYNNEI. For the CDR3, the DNA is TGTGCCAGCAGTGAGGACAGCCAGGGTCAGTACTTC. Encoded protein: CASSEDSQGQYF.

There are many counts of this clonotype. The CDR3 bases are TGTGCCAGCAGCACCGACGCAGGGACCCTCATTCAGTACTTC. This gives the protein CASSTDAGTLIQYF. The chain employs TRBV9 and TRBJ2-4; TRBD1 or TRBD2 may be the D gene (5 bases each). Trimming removed 4 bases from V and 9 bases from J, with 17 bases in between. The CDR3 covers 14 residues. Germline CDR1 and CDR2: SGDLS and YYNGEE. Drawing the rest from reference TRBV9 and TRBJ2-4, the complete variable domain is DSGVTQTPKHLITATGQRVTLRCSPRSGDLSVYWYQQSLDQGLQFLIQYYNGEERAKGNILERFSAQQFPDLHSELNLSSLELGDSALYFCASSTDAGTLIQYFGAGTRLSVL.

This sequence joins TRBV29-1 and TRBJ1-2; tentatively, D is TRBD1 (5 bases). CDR1 is SQVTM, CDR2 ANQGSEA, per germline. Deletions cut 4 bases from V and 4 bases from J, with 10 bases between. This CDR3 has 12 amino acids. CDR3 in amino acids: CSVGVGAYGYTF. For the CDR3, the DNA is TGCAGCGTTGGGGTAGGGGCCTATGGCTACACCTTC.

The chain links TRBV28 to TRBJ2-7; D is possibly TRBD2 (6 bases). V dropped 6 bases and J dropped 6 bases, with 24 bases sitting between them. CDR1 and CDR2 (germline): MDHEN, SYDVKM. This CDR3 is 16 amino acids long. The CDR3 sequence: CASSGVRRGWGGEQYF. The CDR3 nucleotides are TGTGCCAGCAGCGGGGTGAGACGGGGATGGGGAGGCGAGCAGTACTTC.

The V and J genes are TRBV2 and TRBJ2-3, with D unclear. Germline-derived CDR1 and CDR2 are SNHLY and FYNNEI. Trimming left V 7 bases short and J 2 bases short, with 10 bases between. The CDR3 is 13 amino acids. The CDR3 loop is CASTSPNTDTQYF. The CDR3 nucleotides read TGTGCCAGCACCTCTCCTAACACAGATACGCAGTATTTT.

This clonotype occurred once. The chain recombines TRBV29-1 with TRBJ2-7; 7 bases fit TRBD1. The length of the CDR3 is 15 residues. Germline CDR1 reads SQVTM; CDR2 reads ANQGSEA. V trimming: 3 bases; J trimming: 6 bases; junction bases outside the gene matches: 14. CDR3 in DNA: TGCAGCGTTGAGTCTCCAGGACAGGAGGTAGGCGAGCAGTACTTC. Its translation: CSVESPGQEVGEQYF.

This clonotype has just a few counts. CDR3 nucleotides: TGCAGTGCTAGACTCCCAACTGCCGGCTCCTACAATGAGCAGTTCTTC. It codes for CSARLPTAGSYNEQFF. The chain combines TRBV20-1 with TRBJ2-1; D gene ambiguous. The CDR3 spans 16 residues. CDR1 is DFQATT and CDR2 is SNEGSKA in the germline V gene (reference sequence). V lost 2 bases and J lost 0, with 14 bases in between.

The chain combines TRBV7-2 with TRBJ1-1; no clear D gene. The V gene lost 1 base and the J gene lost 0 bases, with 12 bases spanning the gap. Germline values: CDR1 SGHTA, CDR2 FQGNSA. The CDR3 covers 16 residues. This chain's CDR3 is CASSLVAIPVNTEAFF. CDR3 DNA sequence: TGTGCCAGCAGCTTAGTTGCGATACCGGTGAACACTGAAGCTTTCTTT.

On this clonotype itself: This sequence may be a read error, since a much larger clone differs from it by one base. The chain links TRBV24-1 to TRBJ2-5; D may correspond to TRBD1 or TRBD2 (5 bases each). V lost 4 bases, J lost 3 bases, and 17 bases lay in between. CDR1 KGHDR and CDR2 SFDVKD come from the germline V gene. There are 16 residues in the CDR3. Here the CDR3 reads CATSDVSGTTKETQYF. Here the CDR3 DNA reads TGTGCCACCAGTGACGTCTCCGGGACCACAAAAGAGACCCAGTACTTC.

This sequence joins TRBV5-1 and TRBJ2-7, with D hard to call. This CDR3 region has 14 residues. Germline CDR1 SGHRS, CDR2 YFSETQ. V lost 0 bases to trimming and J lost 4 bases, with 11 bases between them. CDR3 amino acids: CASSLAVGQYEQYF. CDR3 coding DNA: TGCGCCAGCAGCTTGGCAGTTGGGCAGTACGAGCAGTACTTC.